One and the same sample provided the 32 T cell receptor beta chains below, sequenced in a study of blood T cell repertoires in COVID-19. Sequencing was performed with immunoSEQ multiplex PCR; in TCRdb, only in-frame clones are kept and a portion is missing. The data contain fewer than 50,000 clones, around 77% of them singletons. Sequenced: peripheral blood. The receptors derive from an elderly man with active or convalescent COVID-19.

V usage is TRBV27 and J usage is TRBJ2-5; 12 bases line up with TRBD2. CDR1 is MNHEY and CDR2 is SMNVEV in the germline V gene (reference sequence). The length of the CDR3 is 15 residues. V dropped 0 bases and J dropped 4; count of bases not matched to a gene: 0. The CDR3 protein is CASSLSGLAGETQYF. CDR3 nucleotide sequence: TGTGCCAGCAGTTTATCGGGACTAGCGGGAGAGACCCAGTACTTC.

The sample holds one count of this clone. The rearrangement links TRBV11-3 to TRBJ2-7; unclear D gene. V shed 1 base and J shed 6 bases, with 10 bases lying between them. There are 13 residues in the CDR3. In germline, CDR1 is SGHNT, CDR2 YENEEA. The CDR3: CASSLGPWSEQYF. CDR3 coding DNA: TGTGCCAGCAGCTTAGGGCCCTGGAGCGAGCAGTACTTC.

This clone appeared a single time. The CDR3: CASSLMSGEYEQYF. Here the CDR3 DNA reads TGCGCCAGCAGCTTGATGTCAGGGGAATACGAGCAGTACTTC. The rearrangement links TRBV5-1 to TRBJ2-7; tentatively, D is TRBD1 (6 bases). Trimming removed 1 base at V and 4 bases at J, with 12 bases between. Per germline, CDR1 SGHRS and CDR2 YFSETQ. CDR3 length equals 14 residues.

The gene calls are TRBV28 and TRBJ1-5; the D gene is possibly TRBD1 (6 bases). Trimming left V 3 bases short and J 11 bases short, with 20 bases between. Germline values: CDR1 MDHEN, CDR2 SYDVKM. The CDR3 totals 15 residues. As DNA, the CDR3 is TGTGCCAGCAGTTTCCCCGCAGGGGCCCATCGGGCCCAGCATTTT. Translating it yields CASSFPAGAHRAQHF.

CDR3 sequence: CASRKAGNTGYTF. DNA for the CDR3: TGTGCCAGCAGAAAGGCAGGAAATACTGGCTACACCTTC. V is TRBV6-5 and J is TRBJ1-2; D gene uncertain. Trimming removed 6 bases at V and 7 bases at J, with 15 bases between. The length of the CDR3 is 13 residues. CDR1 and CDR2 from the germline V gene are MNHEY and SVGAGI.

V is TRBV20-1 and J is TRBJ2-2; 8 nucleotides align to TRBD1. The V and J ends lost 3 bases and 4 bases, in that order; junction bases with no gene match: 4. This CDR3 has 14 residues. Germline V gives CDR1 DFQATT, CDR2 SNEGSKA (reference sequence). The CDR3 spells CSASKQGGTGELFF. CDR3 nucleotide sequence: TGCAGTGCTAGTAAACAGGGGGGCACCGGGGAGCTGTTTTTT.

The V call is TRBV24-1, the J call TRBJ1-2; tentative D call: TRBD1 (6 bases). The CDR3 is 14 amino acids. V lost 3 bases to trimming and J lost 4 bases, with 11 bases between them. Germline CDR1 KGHDR, CDR2 SFDVKD. The CDR3 here is CATSDIRTAYGYTF. Here the CDR3 DNA reads TGTGCCACCAGTGATATTCGGACAGCCTATGGCTACACCTTC.

This clone came up a few times. The chain couples TRBV19 to TRBJ2-7; 11 bases align to TRBD2. After removal of 5 bases from V and 2 bases from J, the junction contained 2 bases not matched to a gene. CDR1 and CDR2 (germline): LNHDA, SQIVND (reference sequence). This CDR3 has 14 residues. The CDR3 loop is CASSLSGRAYEQYF. CDR3 DNA sequence: TGTGCCAGTAGTCTTAGCGGGAGGGCCTACGAGCAGTACTTC.

The J gene is TRBJ2-7, the V gene TRBV7-2, with 12 bases aligning to TRBD1. The CDR3 is made up of 17 amino acids. Germline loops: CDR1 SGHTA, CDR2 FQGNSA. The V and J ends lost 3 bases and 4 bases, in that order; junction bases with no gene match: 10. The CDR3 region is CASSLVGTGGLGYEQYF. DNA for the CDR3: TGTGCCAGCAGCTTGGTCGGGACAGGGGGCTTAGGGTACGAGCAGTACTTC. Full variable domain (remainder filled in from reference TRBV7-2 and TRBJ2-7): GAGVSQSPSNKVTEKGKDVELRCDPISGHTALYWYRQSLGQGLEFLIYFQGNSAPDKSGLPSDRFSAERTGGSVSTLTIQRTQQEDSAVYLCASSLVGTGGLGYEQYFGPGTRLTVT.

CDR3 sequence reads: CASSLVLRTEAFF. Written as DNA, the CDR3 is TGTGCCAGCAGCTTAGTTTTGCGGACTGAAGCTTTCTTT. The V and J genes are TRBV11-2 and TRBJ1-1; D is ambiguous. The germline V and J ends were trimmed by 1 base and 5 bases, with 8 bases remaining between them. Germline lookup yields CDR1 SGHAT and CDR2 FQNNGV. The length of the CDR3 is 13 residues.

The chain carries TRBV5-8 and TRBJ2-3, with a weak D call TRBD1 (5 bases). CDR3 size: 15 residues. Trimming took 2 bases from V and 6 from J, leaving 16 bases between them. Germline V lookup: CDR1 SGHTS, CDR2 YDEGEE. CDR3: CASSFGGRGYDTQYF. The CDR3 coding sequence is TGTGCCAGCAGCTTCGGCGGAAGGGGCTACGATACGCAGTATTTT.

The gene calls are TRBV7-9 and TRBJ1-2; D possibly corresponds to TRBD1 (5 bases). The CDR3 runs 15 residues. CDR1 and CDR2 (germline): SEHNR, FQNEAQ (reference sequence). The V and J ends lost 2 bases and 8 bases respectively, with 18 bases between them. The CDR3 DNA is TGTGCCAGCAGCTTATCGGGACTGGGGTACGGAGGCTACACCTTC. Its protein product is CASSLSGLGYGGYTF.

This rearrangement joins TRBV29-1 to TRBJ2-7, with D possibly matching TRBD2 (5 bases). CDR3 size: 14 residues. Germline V gene data show CDR1 as SQVTM and CDR2 as ANQGSEA. Trimming left V 4 bases short and J 0 bases short, with 13 bases between. In nucleotides, the CDR3 is TGCAGCGTTGGGGTAGGAGCGGACTCCTACGAGCAGTACTTC. Encoded protein: CSVGVGADSYEQYF.

The J gene is TRBJ2-1, the V gene TRBV7-9; 12 bases map to TRBD2. The CDR3 extends over 14 amino acids. Trimming at V came to 5 bases and at J to 9 bases, leaving 5 bases not matched to a gene. Germline CDR1 and CDR2: SEHNR and FQNEAQ (reference sequence). The CDR3 reads CASSRTSGKGEQFF. The CDR3 DNA follows: TGTGCCAGCAGCCGGACTAGCGGGAAAGGTGAGCAGTTCTTC.

The chain uses TRBV4-3 and TRBJ2-3; D might be TRBD1 (6 bases). The V gene lost 2 bases and the J gene lost 4 bases, with 10 bases spanning the gap. Germline values: CDR1 LGHNA, CDR2 YSLEER. The CDR3 length is 14 residues. CDR3 residues: CASSQQGTADTQYF. CDR3 nucleotides: TGCGCCAGCAGCCAACAGGGGACGGCAGATACGCAGTATTTT.

V usage is TRBV5-8 and J usage is TRBJ1-4; 9 positions agree with TRBD1. From germline, CDR1 is SGHTS and CDR2 YDEGEE. The CDR3 sequence is 19 residues long. Germline trimming cut 2 bases from V and 0 bases from J; bases unmatched to any gene: 11. The chain's CDR3 is CASSFVGQGSSTTNEKLFF. The CDR3 coding sequence is TGTGCCAGCAGCTTCGTGGGACAGGGCTCTTCCACAACTAATGAAAAACTGTTTTTT.

The chain employs TRBV19 and TRBJ1-5; D may be TRBD1 (5 bases). The CDR3 is 16 amino acids. CDR1 is LNHDA, CDR2 SQIVND, per germline (reference sequence). V was cut by 4 bases and J by 2 bases, with 15 bases left in between. CDR3 amino acids: CASSTPRVFGNQPQHF. The CDR3 DNA is TGTGCCAGTAGTACTCCCAGGGTTTTTGGCAATCAGCCCCAGCATTTT.

This chain links TRBV27 with TRBJ2-2; 11 positions agree with TRBD2. The CDR3 loop spans 17 amino acids. Trimming removed 3 bases from V and 5 bases from J; junction bases left unmatched: 8. Germline CDR1 reads MNHEY; CDR2 reads SMNVEV (reference sequence). This chain's CDR3 is CASSLLAGGPRTGELFF. CDR3 coding DNA: TGTGCCAGCAGTTTGTTAGCGGGGGGGCCGAGGACCGGGGAGCTGTTTTTT.

This chain connects TRBV28 to TRBJ1-6; 9 nucleotides agree with TRBD1. CDR3 size: 15 residues. Germline V gene lookup returns CDR1 MDHEN and CDR2 SYDVKM. J gave up 7 bases and V 7 bases, and 8 bases lay outside the gene matches. The CDR3, as DNA: TGTGCCAGCACCACAGGGGGCTTTAAAAATTCACCCCTCCACTTT. It codes for CASTTGGFKNSPLHF. The whole variable domain, remainder taken from reference TRBV28 and TRBJ1-6, is DVKVTQSSRYLVKRTGEKVFLECVQDMDHENMFWYRQDPGLGLRLIYFSYDVKMKEKGDIPEGYSVSREKKERFSLILESASTNQTSMYLCASTTGGFKNSPLHFGNGTRLTVT.

This clone has only one observation. This chain joins TRBV28 and TRBJ2-7, with 8 bases identical to TRBD1. The CDR3 consists of 15 residues. Germline trimming cut 5 bases from V and 4 bases from J; bases unmatched to any gene: 10. CDR1 is MDHEN, CDR2 SYDVKM, per germline. The DNA of the CDR3 is TGTGCCAGCAGTCCCGGGACAGGAAAAGTTTACGAGCAGTACTTC. It encodes CASSPGTGKVYEQYF. Filled out from reference TRBV28 and TRBJ2-7, the complete variable domain reads DVKVTQSSRYLVKRTGEKVFLECVQDMDHENMFWYRQDPGLGLRLIYFSYDVKMKEKGDIPEGYSVSREKKERFSLILESASTNQTSMYLCASSPGTGKVYEQYFGPGTRLTVT.

This clone came up once. The chain employs TRBV27 and TRBJ2-7, with TRBD2 identical over 7 bases. The germline CDR1 and CDR2 sequences are MNHEY and SMNVEV (reference sequence). Trimming cost V 0 bases and J 3 bases; bases outside gene matches: 5. This CDR3 is built from 15 residues. The CDR3 DNA is TGTGCCAGCAGTTTATCGGGGGGGAGGGTCTACGAGCAGTACTTC. Protein product: CASSLSGGRVYEQYF.

This clone was detected once. The V and J genes are TRBV28 and TRBJ2-5, with D maybe TRBD2 (6 bases). Germline V gives CDR1 MDHEN, CDR2 SYDVKM. V dropped 5 bases and J dropped 1 base, with 17 bases sitting between them. This CDR3 is 16 amino acids long. Here the CDR3 reads CASSPSMTRSQETQYF. The CDR3 DNA follows: TGTGCCAGCAGTCCGTCCATGACTAGAAGCCAAGAGACCCAGTACTTC. Looking up the rest from reference TRBV28 and TRBJ2-5 gives the full variable domain: DVKVTQSSRYLVKRTGEKVFLECVQDMDHENMFWYRQDPGLGLRLIYFSYDVKMKEKGDIPEGYSVSREKKERFSLILESASTNQTSMYLCASSPSMTRSQETQYFGPGTRLLVL.

The rearrangement joins TRBV7-3 to TRBJ2-2, with D possibly matching TRBD2 (5 bases). CDR3 length: 14 residues. V was shortened by 2 bases and J by 1 base, with 5 bases between the two germline ends. The germline gives CDR1 SGHTA, CDR2 FQGTGA. The DNA for the CDR3 is TGTGCCAGCAGCTTAGGGAGGAACACCGGGGAGCTGTTTTTT. It translates to CASSLGRNTGELFF.

To note about this clone: Distinct nucleotide sequences in the sample also encode this CDR3. V and J are TRBV9 and TRBJ1-5; D remains ambiguous. V lost 0 bases and J 0 bases, leaving 7 bases between the germline ends. The CDR3 is 15 amino acids. The germline CDR1 and CDR2 sequences are SGDLS and YYNGEE. The CDR3 DNA reads TGTGCCAGCAGCGTAGGAGGGAATAGCAATCAGCCCCAGCATTTT. Protein sequence: CASSVGGNSNQPQHF.

This clone has a handful of counts. This chain connects TRBV9 to TRBJ1-3, with D unclear. V lost 1 base, J lost 3 bases, and 8 bases lay in between. Germline CDR1 is SGDLS and CDR2 is YYNGEE. The CDR3 length is 14 residues. CDR3 residues: CASSVSTGGNTIYF. CDR3 coding DNA: TGTGCCAGCAGCGTATCGACTGGTGGAAACACCATATATTTT.

The table lists this clone with a count of one. This rearrangement joins TRBV15 to TRBJ1-5; D is perhaps TRBD1 (6 bases). Trimming pared 0 bases from V and 10 bases from J, leaving 16 bases between. The CDR3 runs 15 residues. CDR1 and CDR2 from the germline V gene are LNHNV and YYDKDF (reference sequence). For the CDR3, the DNA is TGTGCCACCAGCAGAGATAGCGGGGGCACGCAACCCCAGCATTTT. Translating it yields CATSRDSGGTQPQHF.

This clone was observed once. The V and J genes are TRBV28 and TRBJ1-5; TRBD1 matches 8 bases. Looked up from germline, CDR1 is MDHEN and CDR2 is SYDVKM. CDR3 length: 14 amino acids. J lost 5 bases, V lost 2 bases, and 2 bases had no gene match. The CDR3 loop reads CASSLAGGDQPQHF. DNA for the CDR3: TGTGCCAGCAGTTTAGCAGGGGGCGATCAGCCCCAGCATTTT. Drawing the rest from reference TRBV28 and TRBJ1-5, the complete variable domain is DVKVTQSSRYLVKRTGEKVFLECVQDMDHENMFWYRQDPGLGLRLIYFSYDVKMKEKGDIPEGYSVSREKKERFSLILESASTNQTSMYLCASSLAGGDQPQHFGDGTRLSIL.

The chain recombines TRBV7-2 with TRBJ2-1; 7 nucleotides agree with TRBD1. The V and J ends lost 1 base and 5 bases, in that order; junction bases with no gene match: 5. Germline CDR1 SGHTA, CDR2 FQGNSA. The CDR3 extends over 15 amino acids. The CDR3 is CASSLGGDRNNEQFF. The CDR3 DNA sequence: TGTGCCAGCAGCTTAGGTGGGGACAGAAACAATGAGCAGTTCTTC.

The CDR3 region is CASSVDRGTDTQYF. The CDR3 nucleotides are TGTGCCAGCAGCGTAGACCGGGGTACAGATACGCAGTATTTT. The chain combines TRBV9 with TRBJ2-3; D might be TRBD2 (5 bases). The CDR3 covers 14 residues. Germline V lookup: CDR1 SGDLS, CDR2 YYNGEE. V gave up 0 bases and J gave up 3 bases, with 8 bases separating them.

The genes are TRBV4-3 and TRBJ2-2; TRBD1 matches 10 bases. This CDR3 contains 16 residues. Trimming at V came to 4 bases and at J to 4 bases, leaving 6 bases not matched to a gene. Per germline, CDR1 LGHNA and CDR2 YSLEER. In DNA, the CDR3 is TGCGCCAGCAGCCCAGACAGGGGGCGTGCCACCGGGGAGCTGTTTTTT. This encodes CASSPDRGRATGELFF.

The J gene is TRBJ1-1, the V gene TRBV29-1; D is unresolved. V was trimmed by 7 bases and J by 4 bases, leaving 7 bases between them. This CDR3 contains 10 residues. Germline V CDR1 and CDR2: SQVTM, ANQGSEA. CDR3 sequence reads: CSARTTEAFF. The CDR3 DNA reads as TGCAGCGCCAGAACCACTGAAGCTTTCTTT.

The chain combines TRBV3-1 (or the pseudogene TRBV3-2) with TRBJ1-2; D is unresolved. The CDR3 loop spans 15 amino acids. The V end lost 0 bases, the J end lost 4 bases, and 12 bases lay between the germline ends. Germline V gives CDR1 LGHDT, CDR2 YNNKEL (reference sequence). The chain's CDR3 is CASSQDFSGVYGYTF. Written as DNA, the CDR3 is TGTGCCAGCAGCCAAGATTTCTCAGGTGTCTATGGCTACACCTTC.